A few counts support the clone carrying this T cell receptor beta chain. The target antigen is unknown. CDR3 length: 18 amino acids. V was pared by 1 base and J by 0 bases, with 15 bases between. Germline V gene sequence: CDR1 SGHTA, CDR2 FQGTGA. These data come from a study of shared clonotypes between healthy human individuals. Study conclusions and caveats: Of the naive CD4 clonotypes, around 5.2% were shared across a handful of donors.

There were no recent acute infections or vaccinations among the donors, who were healthy HIV-negative adults. Using immunoSEQ multiplex PCR, the repertoire was profiled, and TCRdb retains in-frame clones only, with some absent. The sample has hundreds of thousands of clones, approximately 79% seen once. Sequencing used memory CD4+ T cells sorted from blood. As for subset: CD45RA-negative fraction. J is TRBJ2-2 and V is TRBV7-3; D may be TRBD2 (6 bases). The clonotype comes from a man aged 25-45 years in good health. Written as DNA, the CDR3 is TGTGCCAGCAGCTTAAATCGACTACTAGCATCGAACACCGGGGAGCTGTTTTTT. This codes for CASSLNRLLASNTGELFF.